The 32 T cell receptor beta chains reported below all come from one sample, sequenced in a study of T cell responses to AZD1222 COVID-19 vaccine. The assay was immunoSEQ multiplex PCR, and TCRdb's table has in-frame clones only and misses some. The sample shows just over 65,000 clones, more than 85% of them seen only once. The material was peripheral blood, obtained on day 0 of AZD1222 vaccination. Receptors were obtained from an adult in good health.

The CDR3 coding sequence is TGCGCCAGCAGCCAGACCCCCGAGAGGTACAATGAGCAGTTCTTC. Translated: CASSQTPERYNEQFF. The rearrangement links TRBV4-1 to TRBJ2-1, with D uncertain. Between the trimmed V and J ends, which lost 3 bases and 4 bases, there was a span of 13 bases. The CDR3 loop spans 15 amino acids. Germline CDR1 is MGHRA and CDR2 is YSYEKL.

This chain uses TRBV14 with TRBJ2-7; the D is unclear. Germline V CDR1 and CDR2: SGHDN, FVKESK. The CDR3 sequence is 12 residues long. The V end lost 3 bases, the J end lost 5 bases, and 8 bases lay between the germline ends. CDR3 loop: CASSQLVDEQYF. Written as DNA, the CDR3 is TGTGCCAGCAGCCAGCTCGTGGACGAGCAGTACTTC.

The chain recombines TRBV30 with TRBJ1-3, with unresolved D. CDR1 is GTSNPN and CDR2 is SVGIG in the germline V gene (reference sequence). V dropped 5 bases and J dropped 0 bases, with 2 bases sitting between them. The CDR3 has 11 residues. The chain's CDR3 is CAWASGNTIYF. The DNA for the CDR3 is TGTGCCTGGGCCTCTGGAAACACCATATATTTT.

The rearrangement links TRBV5-1 to TRBJ2-5; 8 bases match TRBD1. Germline V gene sequence: CDR1 SGHRS, CDR2 YFSETQ. V dropped 3 bases and J dropped 5; count of bases not matched to a gene: 12. The CDR3 consists of 16 residues. CDR3 sequence reads: CASSYGQGRYGETQYF. DNA of the CDR3: TGCGCCAGCAGCTACGGACAGGGCCGGTACGGGGAGACCCAGTACTTC.

The chain couples TRBV3-1 (or the pseudogene TRBV3-2) to TRBJ2-3; D call uncertain. This CDR3 region has 16 residues. V lost 0 bases and J 6 bases, leaving 16 bases between the germline ends. The germline CDR1 and CDR2 sequences are LGHDT and YNNKEL (reference sequence). CDR3: CASSQDYDWVPDTQYF. The CDR3 DNA sequence: TGTGCCAGCAGCCAAGATTATGACTGGGTTCCGGATACGCAGTATTTT.

This chain joins TRBV5-1 and TRBJ2-3; either TRBD1 or TRBD2 may fit D (7 bases each). Trimming took off 4 bases at V and 7 bases at J, with 16 bases between the two ends. CDR1 and CDR2 (germline): SGHRS, YFSETQ. The CDR3 runs to 14 residues. The CDR3 region has the DNA TGCGCCAGCAGCCCAGGGGGGGAGTTCTATACGCAGTATTTT. Protein product: CASSPGGEFYTQYF.

The chain couples TRBV7-8 to TRBJ2-1, with D perhaps assigned TRBD1 or TRBD2 (5 bases each). V was trimmed by 4 bases and J by 11 bases, leaving 21 bases between them. Germline loops: CDR1 SGHVS, CDR2 FQNEAQ. The CDR3 runs 15 residues. CDR3 sequence reads: CASSYSRGLTAQQFF. CDR3 DNA: TGTGCCAGCAGCTACTCCCGGGGCCTCACAGCCCAGCAGTTCTTC.

The rearrangement uses TRBV27 and TRBJ2-7; 8 bases match TRBD1. CDR1 is MNHEY, CDR2 SMNVEV, per germline (reference sequence). This CDR3 is 14 amino acids long. V trimming: 5 bases; J trimming: 3 bases; junction bases outside the gene matches: 6. CDR3 protein: CASSDYDRGYEQYF. The CDR3 region has the DNA TGTGCCAGCAGTGACTACGACAGGGGCTACGAGCAGTACTTC.

J is TRBJ1-2 and V is TRBV5-6, with a possible D match to TRBD1 (5 bases). The CDR3 runs 14 residues. The ends were cut back, 2 bases at V and 7 bases at J, with 15 bases in the middle. CDR1 and CDR2 from the germline V gene are SGHDT and YYEEEE. CDR3 amino acids: CASSLSDRGGGYTF. In DNA, the CDR3 is TGTGCCAGCAGCTTATCCGATCGCGGGGGTGGCTACACCTTC.

The chain joins TRBV7-8 to TRBJ1-2; no clear D gene. Germline CDR1 is SGHVS and CDR2 is FQNEAQ. Trimming removed 1 base from V and 3 bases from J, with 9 bases in between. This CDR3 is 14 amino acids long. CDR3 amino acids: CASSLGIGDYGYTF. CDR3 nucleotides: TGTGCCAGCAGCTTAGGCATCGGCGACTATGGCTACACCTTC.

V usage is TRBV6-1 and J usage is TRBJ2-7, with TRBD1 identical over 10 bases. CDR3 size: 13 residues. Germline-derived CDR1 and CDR2 are MNHNS and SASEGT. The junction had 1 base not matched to a gene; V was cut back by 3 bases and J by 5 bases. Written as DNA, the CDR3 is TGTGCCAGCAGTGAGGGACAGGGGAACGAGCAGTACTTC. Translated, it gives CASSEGQGNEQYF.

V and J are TRBV5-5 and TRBJ1-1; TRBD1 might be the D (5 bases). This CDR3 spans 13 amino acids. The germline CDR1 and CDR2 sequences are SGHKS and YYEKEE (reference sequence). The germline V and J ends were trimmed by 0 bases and 7 bases, with 10 bases remaining between them. The CDR3 DNA reads as TGTGCCAGCAGCTTGGTGTTGGGGGGTGAAGCTTTCTTT. Residues: CASSLVLGGEAFF.

The genes are TRBV29-1 and TRBJ1-1; D gene ambiguous. V lost 2 bases to trimming and J lost 7 bases, with 8 bases between them. The CDR3 has 11 residues. CDR1 is SQVTM, CDR2 ANQGSEA, per germline. CDR3 residues: CSVEKGSEAFF. The DNA for the CDR3 is TGCAGCGTTGAAAAAGGGAGTGAAGCTTTCTTT. The full variable domain, with the rest looked up from reference TRBV29-1 and TRBJ1-1, is SAVISQKPSRDICQRGTSLTIQCQVDSQVTMMFWYRQQPGQSLTLIATANQGSEATYESGFVIDKFPISRPNLTFSTLTVSNMSPEDSSIYLCSVEKGSEAFFGQGTRLTVV.

The chain is built from TRBV5-1 and TRBJ2-1; D gene unclear. CDR1 SGHRS and CDR2 YFSETQ come from the germline V gene. Trimming shortened V by 4 bases and J by 3 bases, and 17 bases separated the two germline ends. The CDR3 has 16 residues. This chain's CDR3 is CASSTGLVNIYNEQFF. The CDR3 coding sequence is TGCGCCAGCAGCACCGGTCTAGTGAATATCTACAATGAGCAGTTCTTC. Full variable domain (rest looked up from reference TRBV5-1 and TRBJ2-1): KAGVTQTPRYLIKTRGQQVTLSCSPISGHRSVSWYQQTPGQGLQFLFEYFSETQRNKGNFPGRFSGRQFSNSRSEMNVSTLELGDSALYLCASSTGLVNIYNEQFFGPGTRLTVL.

The chain carries TRBV30 and TRBJ1-6; 7 nucleotides line up with TRBD1. CDR1 is GTSNPN, CDR2 SVGIG, per germline (reference sequence). The CDR3 covers 16 residues. J gave up 0 bases and V 1 base, and 3 bases lay outside the gene matches. This CDR3 is CAWSAGGSSYNSPLHF. CDR3 nucleotide sequence: TGTGCCTGGAGTGCAGGGGGAAGCTCCTATAATTCACCCCTCCACTTT.

V is TRBV7-3 and J is TRBJ2-3; TRBD2 aligns across 7 bases. The CDR3 length is 15 residues. J gave up 0 bases and V 5 bases, and 5 bases lay outside the gene matches. Germline CDR1 is SGHTA and CDR2 is FQGTGA. The CDR3 region is CASSPPRGSTDTQYF. CDR3 bases: TGTGCCAGCAGCCCGCCGCGGGGGAGCACAGATACGCAGTATTTT.

The chain carries TRBV6-2 or TRBV6-3 and TRBJ1-5, with 11 bases matching TRBD1. This CDR3 region has 17 residues. The ends lost 5 bases at V and 2 bases at J; junction bases unmatched: 8. Germline values: CDR1 MNHEY, CDR2 SVGEGT. CDR3 loop: CASSRDRGSQGNQPQHF. The DNA for the CDR3 is TGTGCCAGCAGTCGGGACAGGGGGTCCCAAGGCAATCAGCCCCAGCATTTT.

This chain connects TRBV11-3 to TRBJ1-2; TRBD1 might be the D (5 bases). The V and J ends lost 9 bases and 5 bases respectively, with 16 bases between them. Per the germline V gene, CDR1 is SGHNT and CDR2 is YENEEA. This CDR3 contains 13 residues. The CDR3 reads CASEEGQGYGYTF. The CDR3 DNA is TGTGCCAGTGAGGAGGGTCAGGGATATGGCTACACCTTC.

This chain links TRBV5-1 with TRBJ1-3; D uncertain. Germline V lookup: CDR1 SGHRS, CDR2 YFSETQ. CDR3 size: 14 residues. The ends were cut back, 4 bases at V and 4 bases at J, with 12 bases in the middle. CDR3 nucleotide sequence: TGCGCCAGCAGCCCGAGGACGGAAGGAAACACCATATATTTT. Amino acids: CASSPRTEGNTIYF.

The CDR3 DNA is TGTGCCAGCAGCGTGGCTTCGACTGGAAACACCATATATTTT. Its protein product is CASSVASTGNTIYF. The rearrangement links TRBV9 to TRBJ1-3; D is unclear. The ends were cut back, 2 bases at V and 2 bases at J, with 8 bases in the middle. Germline V gene lookup returns CDR1 SGDLS and CDR2 YYNGEE. The CDR3 loop spans 14 amino acids.

The CDR3 DNA follows: TGTGCCAGCAGCCTGACGGGGGAGCAGTACTTC. Translated, it gives CASSLTGEQYF. The chain joins TRBV5-6 to TRBJ2-7; TRBD2 is a possible D gene (5 bases). CDR3 length: 11 amino acids. The germline V gene has CDR1 SGHDT and CDR2 YYEEEE. Trimming shortened V by 4 bases and J by 7 bases, and 9 bases separated the two germline ends.

The J gene is TRBJ2-7, the V gene TRBV11-2, with D maybe TRBD1 (6 bases). The V and J ends lost 0 bases and 3 bases respectively, with 12 bases between them. CDR1 SGHAT and CDR2 FQNNGV come from the germline V gene. The CDR3 is 15 amino acids. In DNA form, the CDR3 reads TGTGCCAGCAGCTTAGAGGGGGCCCTTGACTACGAGCAGTACTTC. Encoded protein: CASSLEGALDYEQYF.

The chain is built from TRBV23-1 and TRBJ1-2; 9 bases map to TRBD1. TRBV23-1 counts as an open reading frame of uncertain function. This CDR3 is built from 19 residues. After removal of 2 bases from V and 8 bases from J, the junction contained 21 bases not matched to a gene. The chain's CDR3 is CASSQASPICWGQGIGYTF. CDR3 bases: TGCGCCAGCAGTCAAGCTAGCCCAATCTGCTGGGGACAGGGTATCGGCTACACCTTC.

The rearrangement uses TRBV6-5 and TRBJ2-2; D is undetermined. Deletions cut 6 bases from V and 7 bases from J, with 6 bases between. The germline V gene encodes CDR1 MNHEY and CDR2 SVGAGI. The CDR3 is 11 residues long. The DNA of the CDR3 is TGTGCCAGCAGCGGGTTCGGGGAGCTGTTTTTT. It translates to CASSGFGELFF.

The rearrangement uses TRBV20-1 and TRBJ2-7; D is possibly TRBD1 (6 bases). The germline V gene has CDR1 DFQATT and CDR2 SNEGSKA (reference sequence). This CDR3 spans 14 amino acids. V shed 3 bases and J shed 3 bases, with 15 bases lying between them. The CDR3 DNA follows: TGCAGTGCTAGTAGGGCGATACAGGGCTACGAGCAGTACTTC. Translation gives CSASRAIQGYEQYF.

The chain combines TRBV4-3 with TRBJ1-2; D is unclear. Trimming pared 0 bases from V and 5 bases from J, leaving 7 bases between. This CDR3 contains 13 residues. Germline assignment: CDR1 LGHNA and CDR2 YSLEER. CDR3 nucleotides: TGCGCCAGCAGCCAAGATCTTCCGTATGGCTACACCTTC. Translation gives CASSQDLPYGYTF.

The chain joins TRBV5-1 to TRBJ1-1; 10 bases are a match to TRBD1. This CDR3 region has 16 residues. Germline V gives CDR1 SGHRS, CDR2 YFSETQ. The V and J ends lost 3 bases and 1 base, in that order; junction bases with no gene match: 6. The CDR3 sequence is CASSSLTGGSNTEAFF. The CDR3, as DNA: TGCGCCAGCAGCTCACTGACAGGGGGCTCGAACACTGAAGCTTTCTTT.

This clone was detected a few times. The chain recombines TRBV3-1 (or the pseudogene TRBV3-2) with TRBJ2-1; TRBD2 agrees at 11 bases. V shed 1 base, J shed 6 bases, and the junction held 8 bases outside the gene matches. CDR1 and CDR2 (germline): LGHDT, YNNKEL (reference sequence). The CDR3 runs to 17 residues. The CDR3 loop reads CASSQGLSLAGGNEQFF. The CDR3 DNA reads as TGTGCCAGCAGCCAAGGTCTCTCCCTAGCGGGGGGCAATGAGCAGTTCTTC.

This clone was counted a single time. CDR3 sequence: CASRAGAISNQPQHF. The CDR3 DNA reads TGTGCCAGCAGGGCGGGGGCTATTAGCAATCAGCCCCAGCATTTT. The V gene is TRBV5-8, the J gene TRBJ1-5; D is possibly TRBD1 (6 bases). V was clipped by 5 bases and J by 0 bases, with 12 bases between them. Germline lookup yields CDR1 SGHTS and CDR2 YDEGEE. The CDR3 is 15 residues long.

The genes are TRBV12-3 or TRBV12-4 and TRBJ1-2; 7 bases agree with TRBD1. V trimming: 7 bases; J trimming: 8 bases; junction bases outside the gene matches: 7. CDR3 length: 12 amino acids. This CDR3 reads CASTSQQGGYTF. As DNA, the CDR3 is TGTGCCAGCACCTCCCAACAGGGGGGCTACACCTTC.

The J gene is TRBJ1-3, the V gene TRBV19; D gene unclear. The CDR3 loop spans 16 amino acids. V lost 3 bases and J lost 0, with 12 bases in between. CDR1 and CDR2 from the germline V gene are LNHDA and SQIVND (reference sequence). DNA for the CDR3: TGTGCCAGTAGTATTTGGCAGGCGCGCTCTGGAAACACCATATATTTT. This encodes CASSIWQARSGNTIYF.

V and J are TRBV11-3 and TRBJ2-1; no clear D gene. The V end lost 5 bases, the J end lost 7 bases, and 6 bases lay between the germline ends. This CDR3 is 11 amino acids long. CDR1 is SGHNT and CDR2 is YENEEA in the germline V gene. CDR3 nucleotides: TGTGCCAGCAGCCAAAGGAATGAGCAGTTCTTC. This gives the protein CASSQRNEQFF.